The clone carrying this TCR beta chain was seen a handful of times. Fresh peripheral blood, 9.5 to 10 ml of it, supplied the PBMCs. There were TCR beta CDR3 regions amplified from RNA transcripts. A first-round RT-PCR of the TCR CDR3 used the HTBI primer set. Using its own MiXCR run on the multiplex PCR reads, TCRdb lists one record per CDR3 protein. The table lists 300,000 to 350,000 distinct CDR3 sequences, approximately 15% of them singletons. This sample was taken from a study of T cells in Graves' hyperthyroidism and ophthalmopathy. The ends were cut back, 4 bases at V and 0 bases at J, with 13 bases in the middle. CDR1 SGHVS and CDR2 FQNEAQ come from the germline V gene. The length of the CDR3 is 15 residues.

The chain joins TRBV7-8 to TRBJ2-7; a weak D match, TRBD2 (6 bases). This clonotype was obtained from a woman in her 30s with Graves' hyperthyroidism. Sequencing used blood. CDR3 DNA: TGTGCCAGCAGCTCCCAGCGGGCCCTCTCCTACGAGCAGTACTTC. Its protein is CASSSQRALSYEQYF.